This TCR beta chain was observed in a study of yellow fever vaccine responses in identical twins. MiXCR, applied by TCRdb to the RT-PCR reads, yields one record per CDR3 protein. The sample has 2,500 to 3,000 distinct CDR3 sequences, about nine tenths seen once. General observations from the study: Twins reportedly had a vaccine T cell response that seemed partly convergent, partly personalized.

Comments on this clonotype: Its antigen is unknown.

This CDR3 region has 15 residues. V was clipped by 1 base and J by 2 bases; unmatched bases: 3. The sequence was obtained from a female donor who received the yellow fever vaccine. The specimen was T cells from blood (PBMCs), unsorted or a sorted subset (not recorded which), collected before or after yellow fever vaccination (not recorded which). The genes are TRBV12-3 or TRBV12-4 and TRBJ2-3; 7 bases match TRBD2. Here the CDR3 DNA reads TGTGCCAGCAGTTTAGGGCTAGCGGCCACAGATACGCAGTATTTT. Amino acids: CASSLGLAATDTQYF.